This T cell receptor (beta chain) comes out of a study of cytomegalovirus exposure and HLA in healthy donors. A word on this clone: Its antigen is unidentified. Within the sample, other DNA sequences also encode this same CDR3.

Study-wide results and limits: Highly shared sequence variants in one cluster were likely a sequencing artifact. The productive fraction for most TCR beta V segments was about 87% or about 30% in an earlier analysis. With DRB1 most and HLA-C fewest, TCR association rates differed between HLA loci in a later analysis. The later analysis indicated that the majority of CMV-associated TCR beta chains appeared HLA-restricted.

PCR involved 60 Vbeta and 13 Jbeta primers. Assay: immunoSEQ multiplex PCR; the TCRdb copy retains only in-frame clones and omits some. This table holds under 50,000 clones, around 68% found once. Losses at the gene ends were 5 bases for V and 7 bases for J; bases not matched to a gene: 5. The CDR3 has 12 residues. Germline loops: CDR1 MNHEY, CDR2 SVGAGI. This TCR came from a man younger than 45 in good health and CMV-seronegative. Source material: PBMCs. The V and J genes are TRBV6-5 and TRBJ2-7, with 7 bases fitting TRBD1. Here the CDR3 reads CASSEGAGEQYF. In DNA form, the CDR3 reads TGTGCCAGCAGTGAGGGGGCGGGTGAGCAGTACTTC.